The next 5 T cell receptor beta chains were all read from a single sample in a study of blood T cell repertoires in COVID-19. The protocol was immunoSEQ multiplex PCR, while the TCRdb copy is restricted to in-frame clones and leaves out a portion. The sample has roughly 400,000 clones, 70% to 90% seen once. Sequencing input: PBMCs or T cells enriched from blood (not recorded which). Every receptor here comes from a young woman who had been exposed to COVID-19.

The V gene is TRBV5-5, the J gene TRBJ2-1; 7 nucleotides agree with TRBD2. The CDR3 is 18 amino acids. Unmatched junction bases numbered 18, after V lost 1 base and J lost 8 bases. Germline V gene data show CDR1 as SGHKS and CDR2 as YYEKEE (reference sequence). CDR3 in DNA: TGTGCCAGCAGCTTGCGACTAACGCTAGCGGCAACTTGGGATGAGCAGTTCTTC. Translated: CASSLRLTLAATWDEQFF.

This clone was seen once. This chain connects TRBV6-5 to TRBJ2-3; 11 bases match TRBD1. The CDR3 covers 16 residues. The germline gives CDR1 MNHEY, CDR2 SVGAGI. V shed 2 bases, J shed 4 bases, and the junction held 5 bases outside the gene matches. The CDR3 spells CASSYHRDRGSDTQYF. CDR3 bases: TGTGCCAGCAGTTACCACCGGGACAGGGGGTCAGATACGCAGTATTTT.

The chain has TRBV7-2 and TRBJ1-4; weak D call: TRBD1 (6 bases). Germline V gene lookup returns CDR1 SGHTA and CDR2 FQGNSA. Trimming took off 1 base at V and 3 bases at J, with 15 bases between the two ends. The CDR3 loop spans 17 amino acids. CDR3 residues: CASSLVPHGQSNEKLFF. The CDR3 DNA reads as TGTGCCAGCAGCTTAGTTCCCCACGGACAGTCTAATGAAAAACTGTTTTTT.

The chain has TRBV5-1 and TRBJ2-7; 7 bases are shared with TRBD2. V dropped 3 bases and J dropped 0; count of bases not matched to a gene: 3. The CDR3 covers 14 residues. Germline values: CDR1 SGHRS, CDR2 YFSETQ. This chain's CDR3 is CASSSTSSSYEQYF. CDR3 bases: TGCGCCAGCAGCTCGACTAGCAGCTCCTACGAGCAGTACTTC.

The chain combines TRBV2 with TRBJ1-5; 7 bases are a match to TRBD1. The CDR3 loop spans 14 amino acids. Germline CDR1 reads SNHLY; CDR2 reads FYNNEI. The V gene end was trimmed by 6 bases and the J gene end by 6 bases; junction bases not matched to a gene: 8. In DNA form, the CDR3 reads TGTGCCAGCAGACCGGGGGCAGGGGGTCAGCCCCAGCATTTT. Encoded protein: CASRPGAGGQPQHF.